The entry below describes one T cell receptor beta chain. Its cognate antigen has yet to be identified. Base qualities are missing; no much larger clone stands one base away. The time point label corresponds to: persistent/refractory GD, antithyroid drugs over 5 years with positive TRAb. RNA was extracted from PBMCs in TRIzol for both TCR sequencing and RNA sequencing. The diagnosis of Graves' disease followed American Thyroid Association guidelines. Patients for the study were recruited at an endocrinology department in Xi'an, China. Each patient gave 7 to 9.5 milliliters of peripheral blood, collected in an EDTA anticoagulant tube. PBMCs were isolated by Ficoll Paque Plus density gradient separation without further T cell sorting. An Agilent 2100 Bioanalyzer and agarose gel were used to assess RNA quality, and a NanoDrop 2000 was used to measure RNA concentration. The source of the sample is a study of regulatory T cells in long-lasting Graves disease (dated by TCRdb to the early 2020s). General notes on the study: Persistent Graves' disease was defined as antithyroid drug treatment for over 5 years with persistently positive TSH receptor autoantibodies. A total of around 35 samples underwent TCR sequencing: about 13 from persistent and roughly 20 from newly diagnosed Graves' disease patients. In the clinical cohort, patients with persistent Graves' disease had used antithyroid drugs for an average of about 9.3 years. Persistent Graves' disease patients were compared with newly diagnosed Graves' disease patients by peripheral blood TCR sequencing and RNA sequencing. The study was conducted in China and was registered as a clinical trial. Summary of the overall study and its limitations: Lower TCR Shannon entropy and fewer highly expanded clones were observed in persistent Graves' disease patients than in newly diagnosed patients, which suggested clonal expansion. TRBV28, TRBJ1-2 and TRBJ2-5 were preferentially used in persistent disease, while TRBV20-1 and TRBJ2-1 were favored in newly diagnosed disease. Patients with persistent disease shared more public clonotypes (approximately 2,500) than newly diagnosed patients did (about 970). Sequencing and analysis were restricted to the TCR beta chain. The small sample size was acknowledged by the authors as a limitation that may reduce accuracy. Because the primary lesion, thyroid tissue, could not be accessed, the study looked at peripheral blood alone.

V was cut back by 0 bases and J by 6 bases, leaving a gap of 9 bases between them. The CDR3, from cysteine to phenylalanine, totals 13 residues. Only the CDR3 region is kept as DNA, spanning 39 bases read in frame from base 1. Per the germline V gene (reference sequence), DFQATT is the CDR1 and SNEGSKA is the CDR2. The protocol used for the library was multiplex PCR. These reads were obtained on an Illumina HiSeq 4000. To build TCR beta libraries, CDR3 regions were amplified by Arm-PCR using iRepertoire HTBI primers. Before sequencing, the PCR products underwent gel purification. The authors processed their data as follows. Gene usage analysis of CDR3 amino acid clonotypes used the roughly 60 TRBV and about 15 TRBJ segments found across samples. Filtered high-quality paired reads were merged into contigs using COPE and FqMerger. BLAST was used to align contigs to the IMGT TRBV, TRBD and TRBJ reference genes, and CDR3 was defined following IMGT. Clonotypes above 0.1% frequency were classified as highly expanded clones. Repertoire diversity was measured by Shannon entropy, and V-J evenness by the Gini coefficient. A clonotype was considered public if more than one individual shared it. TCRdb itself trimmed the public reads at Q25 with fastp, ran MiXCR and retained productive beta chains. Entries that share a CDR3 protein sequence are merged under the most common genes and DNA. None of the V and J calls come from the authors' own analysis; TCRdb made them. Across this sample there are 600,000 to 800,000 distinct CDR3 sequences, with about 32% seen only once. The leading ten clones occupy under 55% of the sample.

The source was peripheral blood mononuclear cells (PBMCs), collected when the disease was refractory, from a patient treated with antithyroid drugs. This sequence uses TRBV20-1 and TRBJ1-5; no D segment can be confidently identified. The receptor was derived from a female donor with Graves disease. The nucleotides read TGCAGTGCTAGAGATCGTGAGTTTCAGCCCCAGCATTTT. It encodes CSARDREFQPQHF.